A single TCR beta chain is shown here with its context. Its antigen is undetermined. After removal of 4 bases from V and 6 bases from J, the junction contained 1 base not matched to a gene. This CDR3 contains 14 residues. Germline CDR1 is SGHRS and CDR2 is YFSETQ. The data were obtained in a study of T cell responses to AZD1222 COVID-19 vaccine. Here immunoSEQ multiplex PCR was the method, and the copy in TCRdb shows in-frame clones only, minus some. The table lists 150,000 to 160,000 clones, 80% to 90% of them singletons, with roughly a tenth in the top ten. Notes on the study in general: Compared with day 0, the breadth and depth of the Spike-specific TCR repertoire rose significantly after two doses of AZD1222. It was only a handful of AZD1222 recipients who were seropositive at baseline. Variant regions that are unmutated are reportedly the target of nearly half of spike-specific TCRs.

This material consisted of peripheral blood, taken 28 days after the second AZD1222 dose. The sequence derives from an adult who received the AZD1222 COVID-19 vaccine. The V and J genes are TRBV5-1 and TRBJ1-4, with 12 positions matching TRBD1. CDR3 sequence: CASSGTGGYEKLFF. The CDR3, as DNA: TGCGCCAGCAGCGGGACAGGGGGCTATGAAAAACTGTTTTTT.